This TCR beta chain was found in a study of blood T cell repertoires in COVID-19. Study-wide background: Italy, Spain and the United States were the sources of the convalescent and acute COVID-19 samples. PBMCs, B-cell-depleted T cells, or T cells provided the cDNA or gDNA that made up the material.

Trimming removed 0 bases at V and 3 bases at J, with 9 bases between. This CDR3 is built from 14 residues. CDR1 and CDR2 (germline): SGHRS, YFSETQ. Authors' analysis steps: The authors estimated nucleated cell counts from reference gene primer amplification. Generated by immunoSEQ multiplex PCR, the TCRdb table keeps only in-frame clones and is missing some. V and J calls plus clone size are reproduced from that table; the DNA served to infer D and trimming. The sample has 150,000 to 200,000 clones, around 80% seen once. V is TRBV5-1 and J is TRBJ2-5; D is possibly TRBD1 (5 bases). This sequence originates from a woman aged 80 or older with acute or convalescent COVID-19. The sequencing sample was made of peripheral blood. DNA of the CDR3: TGCGCCAGCAGCTTGGAGGCAGGGAAAGAGACCCAGTACTTC. Protein product: CASSLEAGKETQYF.